The 31 T cell receptor beta chains below all came from one sample that was sequenced in a study of memory CD4+ T cells and cytomegalovirus serostatus. The sort gate was single viable CD3+CD4+CD8-CD45RO+ cells for memory CD4+ T cells. Produced via immunoSEQ multiplex PCR; TCRdb's table is partial and in-frame only. The sample gives under 70,000 clones, about 81% of which show up once; approximately 0.99% is in the top ten. Sample: memory CD4+ T cells from blood. The receptors were gathered from an adult in good health and CMV-seronegative.

This rearrangement joins TRBV7-9 to TRBJ1-2; D is possibly TRBD1 (5 bases). V was clipped by 1 base and J by 0 bases, with 9 bases between them. This CDR3 spans 15 amino acids. Germline CDR1 and CDR2: SEHNR and FQNEAQ (reference sequence). CDR3 coding DNA: TGTGCCAGCAGCTTAGGGCCAGGGACTAACTATGGCTACACCTTC. The encoded protein is CASSLGPGTNYGYTF. The whole variable domain, remainder taken from reference TRBV7-9 and TRBJ1-2, is DTGVSQNPRHKITKRGQNVTFRCDPISEHNRLYWYRQTLGQGPEFLTYFQNEAQLEKSRLLSDRFSAERPKGSFSTLEIQRTEQGDSAMYLCASSLGPGTNYGYTFGSGTRLTVV.

J is TRBJ2-3 and V is TRBV14; D unresolved. Trimming shortened V by 1 base and J by 5 bases, and 7 bases separated the two germline ends. Germline V gene data show CDR1 as SGHDN and CDR2 as FVKESK. This CDR3 comprises 13 residues. The CDR3 reads CASSQGVGDTQYF. CDR3 DNA: TGTGCCAGCAGCCAAGGCGTAGGAGATACGCAGTATTTT.

This rearrangement joins TRBV4-2 to TRBJ1-2; 10 bases are a match to TRBD1. The CDR3 has 15 residues. Germline V gene sequence: CDR1 LGHNA, CDR2 YNFKEQ. Trimming removed 1 base from V and 11 bases from J; junction bases left unmatched: 10. CDR3 in DNA: TGTGCCAGCAGCCAAGTTGGGACAGGGGACCTGCAATACACCTTC. This encodes CASSQVGTGDLQYTF.

V and J are TRBV7-9 and TRBJ2-3; D ambiguous. The germline V gene has CDR1 SEHNR and CDR2 FQNEAQ (reference sequence). This CDR3 is 18 amino acids long. Trimming took 5 bases from V and 2 from J, leaving 23 bases between them. The CDR3 region is CASSGKNSITPLTDTQYF. DNA for the CDR3: TGTGCCAGCAGCGGGAAGAACAGCATCACCCCCCTCACAGATACGCAGTATTTT.

This clone was detected once. The chain uses TRBV7-3 and TRBJ2-3; D not certain. The length of the CDR3 is 13 residues. Germline CDR1 and CDR2: SGHTA and FQGTGA. Trimming removed 3 bases from V and 3 bases from J, with 7 bases in between. In DNA, the CDR3 is TGTGCCAGCAGCTTCTCCAGGACAGATACGCAGTATTTT. As protein: CASSFSRTDTQYF.

For the CDR3, the DNA is TGTGCCAGCAGTTCATCCGGGGAGCGGGTCAATGAGCAGTTCTTC. It yields the protein CASSSSGERVNEQFF. The gene calls are TRBV28 and TRBJ2-1, with a tentative D call TRBD2 (6 bases). This CDR3 has 15 residues. The V gene's germline CDR1 is MDHEN and CDR2 SYDVKM. V lost 4 bases and J lost 6, with 16 bases in between.

The V gene is TRBV6-5, the J gene TRBJ2-3; unclear D gene. V gave up 3 bases and J gave up 7 bases, with 11 bases separating them. There are 13 residues in the CDR3. Germline V gene sequence: CDR1 MNHEY, CDR2 SVGAGI. CDR3 amino acids: CASSYQPGNTQYF. CDR3 DNA: TGTGCCAGCAGTTATCAACCGGGCAATACGCAGTATTTT.

The chain links TRBV5-1 to TRBJ2-3; a possible D gene is TRBD2 (6 bases). V was trimmed by 4 bases and J by 2 bases, leaving 17 bases between them. This CDR3 contains 16 residues. The germline V gene encodes CDR1 SGHRS and CDR2 YFSETQ. DNA of the CDR3: TGCGCCAGCAGCCGGGGGAACAGCGGGTACACAGATACGCAGTATTTT. It encodes CASSRGNSGYTDTQYF.

The chain couples TRBV18 to TRBJ1-1; D ambiguous. The CDR3 is 14 amino acids. Trimming shortened V by 1 base and J by 2 bases, and 8 bases separated the two germline ends. Germline V gives CDR1 KGHSH, CDR2 LQKENI. The chain's CDR3 is CASSPRSGNTEAFF. In nucleotides, the CDR3 is TGTGCCAGCTCACCACGAAGTGGTAACACTGAAGCTTTCTTT.

This chain uses TRBV30 with TRBJ2-7; D remains ambiguous. Germline CDR1 reads GTSNPN; CDR2 reads SVGIG (reference sequence). V lost 2 bases and J 4 bases, leaving 6 bases between the germline ends. The CDR3 runs to 11 residues. The CDR3 DNA follows: TGTGCCTGGAGTTCTCAATACGAGCAGTACTTC. Amino acid sequence: CAWSSQYEQYF.

The rearrangement links TRBV6-6 to TRBJ2-3; 9 nucleotides match TRBD1. J was trimmed by 3 bases and V by 6 bases; bases with no gene match: 10. Germline CDR1 reads MNHNY; CDR2 reads SVGAGI (reference sequence). This CDR3 contains 16 residues. In DNA, the CDR3 is TGTGCCAGCAGGGACGCCGGGACAGGGTGGACAGATACGCAGTATTTT. This encodes CASRDAGTGWTDTQYF.

V usage is TRBV5-6 and J usage is TRBJ2-5; 12 nucleotides align to TRBD2. CDR1 and CDR2 (germline): SGHDT, YYEEEE. This CDR3 region has 15 residues. V lost 1 base and J lost 5; bases outside the gene matches: 3. Here the CDR3 DNA reads TGTGCCAGCAGCTTGATACTAGCGGGAGGTGAGACCCAGTACTTC. It translates to CASSLILAGGETQYF.

The chain employs TRBV5-1 and TRBJ1-2; 10 bases line up with TRBD1. The V gene end was trimmed by 4 bases and the J gene end by 6 bases; junction bases not matched to a gene: 6. The CDR3 sequence is 14 residues long. Germline V gene sequence: CDR1 SGHRS, CDR2 YFSETQ. CDR3 DNA sequence: TGCGCCAGCAGCGGAGGGACAGGGGCACATGGCTACACCTTC. This encodes CASSGGTGAHGYTF.

The V gene is TRBV18, the J gene TRBJ2-5, with 7 positions matching TRBD1. Germline V gene data show CDR1 as KGHSH and CDR2 as LQKENI. This CDR3 has 14 residues. Trimming at V came to 4 bases and at J to 4 bases, leaving 6 bases not matched to a gene. CDR3 protein: CASSQRQGGETQYF. The CDR3, as DNA: TGTGCCAGCTCACAAAGACAGGGTGGAGAGACCCAGTACTTC.

The rearrangement uses TRBV15 and TRBJ2-1; TRBD1 matches 7 bases. The CDR3 has 17 residues. J lost 7 bases, V lost 4 bases, and 16 bases had no gene match. The V gene's germline CDR1 is LNHNV and CDR2 YYDKDF (reference sequence). CDR3 sequence: CATSKELNRGFTNEQFF. Written as DNA, the CDR3 is TGTGCCACCAGCAAAGAACTCAACAGGGGTTTTACGAATGAGCAGTTCTTC.

About this clone: Other DNA variants within this sample encode the same CDR3. This sequence joins TRBV28 and TRBJ1-5; D gene uncertain. CDR3 length: 13 residues. Germline V lookup: CDR1 MDHEN, CDR2 SYDVKM. V shed 5 bases and J shed 0 bases, with 5 bases lying between them. The CDR3 nucleotides read TGTGCCAGCAGTGGGGATAGCAATCAGCCCCAGCATTTT. Residues: CASSGDSNQPQHF. The full variable domain, rest sourced from reference TRBV28 and TRBJ1-5, is DVKVTQSSRYLVKRTGEKVFLECVQDMDHENMFWYRQDPGLGLRLIYFSYDVKMKEKGDIPEGYSVSREKKERFSLILESASTNQTSMYLCASSGDSNQPQHFGDGTRLSIL.

The CDR3 sequence: CASSHPDRGGTEAFF. CDR3 in DNA: TGTGCCAGCAGCCACCCGGACAGGGGGGGCACTGAAGCTTTCTTT. The chain carries TRBV4-2 and TRBJ1-1; 10 bases line up with TRBD1. This CDR3 has 15 residues. Per the germline V gene, CDR1 is LGHNA and CDR2 is YNFKEQ. V lost 3 bases to trimming and J lost 4 bases; unmatched junction nucleotides: 5.

The CDR3 protein is CASSLVGRSQETQYF. The CDR3 nucleotides read TGCGCCAGCAGCTTGGTAGGCCGATCCCAGGAGACCCAGTACTTC. V and J are TRBV5-1 and TRBJ2-5; D not resolved. Germline-derived CDR1 and CDR2 are SGHRS and YFSETQ. V shed 0 bases and J shed 5 bases, with 14 bases lying between them. This CDR3 contains 15 residues. The full variable domain, in which reference TRBV5-1 and TRBJ2-5 provide the parts outside the CDR3, is KAGVTQTPRYLIKTRGQQVTLSCSPISGHRSVSWYQQTPGQGLQFLFEYFSETQRNKGNFPGRFSGRQFSNSRSEMNVSTLELGDSALYLCASSLVGRSQETQYFGPGTRLLVL.

The J gene is TRBJ2-2, the V gene TRBV5-1, with 7 bases fitting TRBD1. This CDR3 contains 15 residues. In germline, CDR1 is SGHRS, CDR2 YFSETQ. After removal of 3 bases from V and 0 bases from J, the junction contained 2 bases not matched to a gene. The CDR3 nucleotides are TGCGCCAGCAGCTGGGACAGTACGAACACCGGGGAGCTGTTTTTT. Translation: CASSWDSTNTGELFF.

The rearrangement joins TRBV28 to TRBJ1-1; D remains unclear. The CDR3 extends over 13 amino acids. CDR1 and CDR2 (germline): MDHEN, SYDVKM. The V gene lost 3 bases and the J gene lost 3 bases, with 8 bases spanning the gap. The DNA of the CDR3 is TGTGCCAGCAGTTTGAGAAGGGACACTGAAGCTTTCTTT. This translates into CASSLRRDTEAFF.

This chain links TRBV5-6 with TRBJ1-2; 8 nucleotides match TRBD1. CDR1 and CDR2 from the germline V gene are SGHDT and YYEEEE. V shed 4 bases, J shed 4 bases, and the junction held 9 bases outside the gene matches. The CDR3 consists of 15 residues. The chain's CDR3 is CASSADREVGYGYTF. The CDR3 bases are TGTGCCAGCAGCGCGGACAGGGAGGTTGGCTATGGCTACACCTTC.

The table lists this clone with a few counts. The V and J genes are TRBV11-3 and TRBJ1-1, with 8 bases matching TRBD1. The CDR3 length is 15 residues. Germline CDR1 is SGHNT and CDR2 is YENEEA. J gave up 1 base and V 6 bases, and 7 bases lay outside the gene matches. CDR3 nucleotides: TGTGCCAGCAGTGGTGACAGGGGTAAGAACACTGAAGCTTTCTTT. It codes for CASSGDRGKNTEAFF.

The V call is TRBV30, the J call TRBJ1-2; the match to TRBD1 covers 8 bases. V was pared by 5 bases and J by 1 base, with 6 bases of the junction left unmatched. The germline gives CDR1 GTSNPN, CDR2 SVGIG (reference sequence). CDR3 size: 14 residues. CDR3 sequence (DNA): TGTGCCTGGGATGGACAGGGAATTAACTATGGCTACACCTTC. This encodes CAWDGQGINYGYTF.

Written as DNA, the CDR3 is TGTGCCTGGAACGCCAGGGGCCCTAACCCGTACTATGGCTACACCTTC. As protein: CAWNARGPNPYYGYTF. This sequence joins TRBV30 and TRBJ1-2; D might be TRBD1 (6 bases). Germline V lookup: CDR1 GTSNPN, CDR2 SVGIG (reference sequence). The CDR3 is made up of 16 amino acids. The V end was cut by 4 bases, the J end by 3 bases, with 21 bases between.

The V gene is TRBV7-9, the J gene TRBJ2-3; TRBD2 matches 13 bases. The CDR3 runs 16 residues. Germline values: CDR1 SEHNR, CDR2 FQNEAQ (reference sequence). J lost 2 bases, V lost 5 bases, and 4 bases had no gene match. Here the CDR3 DNA reads TGTGCCAGCAGCCTAGGACTAGCGGGAGCCACAGATACGCAGTATTTT. Translating gives CASSLGLAGATDTQYF.

This chain joins TRBV29-1 and TRBJ2-2, with D maybe TRBD1 (7 bases). The CDR3 extends over 14 amino acids. Per the germline V gene, CDR1 is SQVTM and CDR2 is ANQGSEA. Trimming pared 7 bases from V and 5 bases from J, leaving 17 bases between. The chain's CDR3 is CSALARGRTGELFF. The CDR3 DNA reads TGCAGCGCGCTGGCCAGGGGGAGGACCGGGGAGCTGTTTTTT.

The V and J genes are TRBV28 and TRBJ2-1; the match to TRBD2 covers 14 bases. The CDR3 extends over 14 amino acids. J lost 6 bases, V lost 9 bases, and 4 bases had no gene match. The germline CDR1 and CDR2 sequences are MDHEN and SYDVKM. This CDR3 reads CASGTSGSINEQFF. The DNA of the CDR3 is TGTGCCAGTGGGACTAGCGGGAGTATCAATGAGCAGTTCTTC.

The chain employs TRBV14 and TRBJ2-7, with 7 positions matching TRBD2. V lost 4 bases, J lost 5 bases, and 14 bases stayed unmatched. Per the germline V gene, CDR1 is SGHDN and CDR2 is FVKESK. The CDR3 consists of 16 residues. CDR3 amino acids: CASSRKSGGSRNEQYF. CDR3 in DNA: TGTGCCAGCAGCCGGAAATCTGGCGGGAGTAGGAACGAGCAGTACTTC.

On this clone: Other DNA sequences in the sample encode the same CDR3. V is TRBV10-3 and J is TRBJ1-4, with D unclear. Trimming removed 4 bases from V and 2 bases from J, with 5 bases in between. The CDR3 runs to 13 residues. The germline gives CDR1 ENHRY, CDR2 SYGVKD. The CDR3 region is CAISGGTNEKLFF. The CDR3, as DNA: TGTGCCATCAGTGGAGGCACTAATGAAAAACTGTTTTTT.

This clone was detected only a few times. This chain uses TRBV7-9 with TRBJ2-3; 10 nucleotides line up with TRBD1. This CDR3 contains 15 residues. Germline V gives CDR1 SEHNR, CDR2 FQNEAQ (reference sequence). J gave up 5 bases and V 4 bases, and 6 bases lay outside the gene matches. The CDR3 bases are TGTGCCAGCAGCTCAGACAGGGGGCAGAGAGATACGCAGTATTTT. Its protein product is CASSSDRGQRDTQYF.

This clone appeared a few times. The chain couples TRBV28 to TRBJ1-1; D unclear. This CDR3 has 12 amino acids. Germline V gives CDR1 MDHEN, CDR2 SYDVKM. Trimming took off 7 bases at V and 8 bases at J, with 14 bases between the two ends. This CDR3 is CASTLIGTEAFF. CDR3 nucleotide sequence: TGTGCCAGCACCCTAATAGGAACCGAAGCTTTCTTT.